This section outlines one T cell receptor beta chain sequence together with its context. Its antigen is as yet unknown. Sequencing used immunoSEQ multiplex PCR; TCRdb keeps in-frame clones, though not all of them. The sample has fewer than 20,000 clones; roughly 85% are singletons. This sample was taken from a study of CD4+ T cells in melanoma. Regarding the study as a whole: A reported correlation linked neoantigen-specific CD4+ T cells to CD8+, macrophage and B cell function. In melanoma, neoantigen-specific CD4+ T cells reportedly differed in differentiation state.

Trimming left V 7 bases short and J 5 bases short, with 16 bases between. The CDR3 runs 15 residues. Germline CDR1 reads SGHRS; CDR2 reads YFSETQ. The chain uses TRBV5-1 and TRBJ1-6; D might be TRBD1 (5 bases). The receptor was derived from a human donor with melanoma. The sample consisted of cells from a culture (not recorded whether cultured in vitro). The CDR3 loop reads CASGILGDHNSPLHF. The CDR3 DNA sequence: TGCGCCAGCGGCATTCTCGGGGACCATAATTCACCCCTCCACTTT.